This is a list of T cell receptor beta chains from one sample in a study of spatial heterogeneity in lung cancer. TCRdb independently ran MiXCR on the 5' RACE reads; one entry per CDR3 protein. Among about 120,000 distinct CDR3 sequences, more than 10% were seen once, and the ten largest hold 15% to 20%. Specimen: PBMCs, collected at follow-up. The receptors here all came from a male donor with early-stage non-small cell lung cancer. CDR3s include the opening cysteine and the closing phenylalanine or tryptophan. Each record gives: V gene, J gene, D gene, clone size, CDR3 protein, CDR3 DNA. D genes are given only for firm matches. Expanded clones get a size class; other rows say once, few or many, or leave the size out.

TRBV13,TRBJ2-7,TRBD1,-,CASSLTGVREQYF,TGTGCCAGCAGCCTCACAGGGGTTCGCGAGCAGTACTTC
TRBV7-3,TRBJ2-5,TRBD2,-,CASSPDSSGETQYF,TGTGCCAGCAGCCCCGATAGTAGCGGGGAGACCCAGTACTTC
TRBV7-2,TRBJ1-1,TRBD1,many,CASSLRQGNTEAFF,TGTGCCAGCAGCTTACGACAGGGGAACACTGAAGCTTTCTTT
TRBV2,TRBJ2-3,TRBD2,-,CASSPGTSGGYTDTQYF,TGTGCCAGCAGTCCCGGGACTAGCGGGGGCTACACAGATACGCAGTATTTT
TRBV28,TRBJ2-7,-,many,CATNWGGGYEQYF,TGTGCTACTAACTGGGGGGGCGGGTACGAGCAGTACTTC
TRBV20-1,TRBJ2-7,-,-,CSAPTPLFYEQYF,TGCAGTGCCCCCACGCCACTCTTCTACGAGCAGTACTTC
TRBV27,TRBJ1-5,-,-,CASKGWGSNQPQHF,TGTGCCAGCAAGGGTTGGGGAAGCAATCAGCCCCAGCATTTT
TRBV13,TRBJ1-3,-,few,CASSLLRIGNTIYF,TGTGCCAGCAGCTTACTTCGGATTGGAAACACCATATATTTT
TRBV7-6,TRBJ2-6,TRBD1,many,CASSTGQGAVGANVLTF,TGTGCCAGCAGCACTGGACAGGGGGCTGTAGGGGCCAACGTCCTGACTTTC
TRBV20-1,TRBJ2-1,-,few,CSARDSGKPFNEQFF,TGCAGTGCTAGAGACTCCGGGAAACCCTTCAATGAGCAGTTCTTC
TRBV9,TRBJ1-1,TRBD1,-,CASSPPGQGSTEAFF,TGTGCCAGCAGCCCTCCGGGACAGGGGTCCACTGAAGCTTTCTTT
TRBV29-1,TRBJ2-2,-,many,CSVVGPNTGELFF,TGCAGCGTCGTGGGCCCGAACACCGGGGAGCTGTTTTTT
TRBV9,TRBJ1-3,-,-,CASSVGPALGNTIYF,TGTGCCAGCAGCGTAGGCCCAGCGCTTGGAAACACCATATATTTT
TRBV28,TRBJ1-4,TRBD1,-,CASSLGRGLEKLFF,TGTGCCAGCAGTTTGGGCAGGGGGCTTGAAAAACTGTTTTTT
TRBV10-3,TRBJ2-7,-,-,CAISWRESDEQYF,TGTGCCATCAGTTGGAGGGAGTCCGACGAGCAGTACTTC
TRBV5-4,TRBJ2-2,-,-,CASSLKAGSSGELFF,TGTGCCAGCAGCTTGAAAGCAGGTTCGTCCGGGGAGCTGTTTTTT
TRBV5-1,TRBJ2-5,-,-,CASSLGVGRKEETQYF,TGCGCCAGCAGCTTGGGGGTAGGTCGAAAGGAAGAGACCCAGTACTTC
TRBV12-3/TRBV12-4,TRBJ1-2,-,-,CASSKSGYGYTF,TGTGCCAGCAGTAAGAGTGGCTATGGCTACACCTTC
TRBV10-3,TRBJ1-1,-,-,CAISELPGGPNTEAFF,TGTGCCATCAGTGAGTTACCCGGTGGACCGAACACTGAAGCTTTCTTT
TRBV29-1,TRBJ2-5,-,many,CSVVGPTMGETQYF,TGCAGCGTTGTAGGACCGACCATGGGAGAGACCCAGTACTTC
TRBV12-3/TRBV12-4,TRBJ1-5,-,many,CASSPGVNQPQHF,TGTGCCAGCAGTCCAGGCGTGAATCAGCCCCAGCATTTT
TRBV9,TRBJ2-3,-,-,CASSVGGRASDTQYF,TGTGCCAGCAGCGTCGGTGGCAGGGCCTCAGATACGCAGTATTTT
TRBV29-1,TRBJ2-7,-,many,CSVVKGLGEQYF,TGCAGCGTTGTTAAGGGTTTGGGCGAGCAGTACTTC
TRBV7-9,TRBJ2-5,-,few,CASTLNQETQYF,TGTGCCAGCACCCTAAACCAAGAGACCCAGTACTTC
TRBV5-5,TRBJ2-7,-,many,CASSRTGYEQYF,TGTGCCAGCAGCCGTACAGGCTACGAGCAGTACTTC
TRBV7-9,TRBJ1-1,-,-,CASSPTENTEAFF,TGTGCCAGCAGCCCGACAGAGAACACTGAAGCTTTCTTT
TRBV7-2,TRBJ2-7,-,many,CASSLASTSTYEQYF,TGTGCCAGCAGCTTAGCCAGTACCTCTACCTACGAGCAGTACTTC
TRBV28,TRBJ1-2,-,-,CASTAPDGTESLYGYTF,TGTGCCAGCACCGCGCCCGATGGGACGGAGAGCCTCTATGGCTACACCTTC
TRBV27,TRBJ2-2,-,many,CASSSNTGELFF,TGTGCCAGCAGCTCGAACACCGGGGAGCTGTTTTTT
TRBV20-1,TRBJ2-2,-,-,CSASFPVTGELFF,TGCAGTGCTAGTTTTCCGGTCACCGGGGAGCTGTTTTTT
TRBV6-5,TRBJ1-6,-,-,CASSSPGQRYNSPLHF,TGTGCCAGCAGCTCCCCGGGACAACGTTATAATTCACCCCTCCACTTT
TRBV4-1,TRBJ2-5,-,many,CASSQLPVLQETQYF,TGCGCCAGCAGCCAACTGCCAGTCCTCCAGGAGACCCAGTACTTC
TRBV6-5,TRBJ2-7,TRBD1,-,CASSYSHGDRGYEQYF,TGTGCCAGCAGTTACTCGCATGGGGACAGGGGCTACGAGCAGTACTTC
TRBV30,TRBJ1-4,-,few,CAWSDERQPSAFRSVEKLFF,TGTGCCTGGAGTGATGAGAGACAGCCGTCCGCCTTTCGTAGTGTTGAAAAACTGTTTTTT
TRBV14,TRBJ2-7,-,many,CASSQGYEQYF,TGTGCCAGCAGCCAAGGATACGAGCAGTACTTC
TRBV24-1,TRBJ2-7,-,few,CATSDSGDEQYF,TGTGCCACCAGTGATTCTGGGGACGAGCAGTACTTC
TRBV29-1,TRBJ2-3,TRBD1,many,CSAGGTGGPDTQYF,TGCAGCGCCGGAGGGACAGGGGGCCCAGATACGCAGTATTTT
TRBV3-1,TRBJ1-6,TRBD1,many,CASSPRGQGGNSPLHF,TGTGCCAGCAGCCCCCGAGGACAGGGCGGGAATTCACCCCTCCACTTT
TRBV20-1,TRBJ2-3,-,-,CSARDATGSTDTQYF,TGCAGTGCTAGAGATGCGACAGGTAGCACAGATACGCAGTATTTT
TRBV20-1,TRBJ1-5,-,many,CSARDMGNQPQHF,TGCAGTGCTAGAGATATGGGTAATCAGCCCCAGCATTTT
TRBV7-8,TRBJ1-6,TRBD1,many,CASRRDRANSPLHF,TGTGCCAGCCGCAGGGACAGGGCGAATTCACCCCTCCACTTT
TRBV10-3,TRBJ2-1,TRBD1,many,CAISEQGQSSYNEQFF,TGTGCCATCAGTGAGCAGGGACAGAGCTCCTACAATGAGCAGTTCTTC